These T cell receptor beta chains were read from a single sample in a study of regulatory T cells in long-lasting Graves disease. TCRdb fed the multiplex PCR reads into MiXCR, producing one record per CDR3 protein. In the table there are about 470,000 distinct CDR3 sequences, 15% to 20% of which are singletons. The sample also formed part of further work on T cells in Graves' hyperthyroidism and ophthalmopathy.

This specimen was peripheral blood mononuclear cells (PBMCs), taken at new diagnosis, from a patient treated with antithyroid drugs. These TCRs come from a man aged 40-49 years with Graves disease. Both conserved end residues are part of each CDR3. The order of the fields is V gene, clone size, J gene, CDR3 length, D gene, CDR3 protein, CDR3 DNA. A D gene is named only where the DNA matches it firmly. Only part of the rows carry a size: once, few, many, or a class if the clone is expanded.

V: TRBV20-1
size: few
J: TRBJ2-5
length: 15
D: TRBD1
CDR3: CSAHAVWTGQETQYF
DNA: TGCAGTGCCCATGCGGTTTGGACAGGGCAAGAGACCCAGTACTTC

V: TRBV28
size: many
J: TRBJ2-3
length: 14
D: NA
CDR3: CASSPSGGTDTQYF
DNA: TGTGCCAGCAGTCCCAGTGGGGGCACAGATACGCAGTATTTT

V: TRBV12-3/TRBV12-4
size: few
J: TRBJ2-7
length: 13
D: TRBD2
CDR3: CASSLGGTTLQYF
DNA: TGTGCCAGCAGTTTAGGTGGGACTACCTTGCAGTACTTC

V: TRBV7-9
size: many
J: TRBJ2-7
length: 22
D: TRBD1
CDR3: CASSLVPGGRGSGTPKVYEQYF
DNA: TGTGCCAGCAGCTTAGTGCCGGGCGGCAGGGGGTCCGGGACCCCTAAGGTTTACGAGCAGTACTTC

V: TRBV19
size: NA
J: TRBJ2-7
length: 15
D: TRBD1
CDR3: CASSKDRGSSYEQYF
DNA: TGTGCCAGTAGTAAAGACAGGGGGTCCTCCTACGAGCAGTACTTC

V: TRBV9
size: many
J: TRBJ2-7
length: 15
D: NA
CDR3: CASSVLDSPHYEQYF
DNA: TGTGCCAGCAGCGTATTGGACAGTCCCCACTACGAGCAGTACTTC

V: TRBV11-2
size: many
J: TRBJ2-1
length: 15
D: NA
CDR3: CASRPLARPTNEQFF
DNA: TGTGCCAGCAGACCTCTAGCGAGACCTACAAATGAGCAGTTCTTC

V: TRBV28
size: many
J: TRBJ2-1
length: 11
D: NA
CDR3: CASTPGTDLYF
DNA: TGTGCCAGCACACCCGGGACGGATTTATACTTC

V: TRBV5-1
size: NA
J: TRBJ1-3
length: 16
D: NA
CDR3: CASSWGLFPSGNTIYF
DNA: TGTGCCAGCAGCTGGGGGCTCTTCCCCTCTGGAAACACCATATATTTT

V: TRBV2
size: many
J: TRBJ2-1
length: 15
D: NA
CDR3: CASREAGVLTSEQFF
DNA: TGTGCCAGCAGGGAAGCAGGGGTATTAACGAGTGAGCAGTTCTTC